The 20 T cell receptor beta chains presented below share a single source sample, sequenced in a study of blood T cells in healthy people across ages. Through a sample-barcoded 5' primer and a J-beta primer mix, a second PCR was run for roughly 6 to 11 cycles. TCRdb redid the calling of the 5' RACE reads with MiXCR, one entry per CDR3 protein. This table has around 1,900,000 distinct CDR3 sequences, around 42% appearing once. Sequenced input: blood. These receptors all stem from a human donor in good health.

The genes are TRBV4-3 and TRBJ2-7; TRBD2 agrees at 9 bases. J lost 1 base, V lost 2 bases, and 6 bases had no gene match. Germline V CDR1 and CDR2: LGHNA, YSLEER. The CDR3 is 16 residues long. The CDR3 DNA follows: TGCGCCAGCAGCCAAAGCACAGCGGGGGGATCCTACGAGCAGTACTTC. This sequence encodes CASSQSTAGGSYEQYF.

A remark on this clonotype: A read error may produce the germline difference seen at one junction end. This chain connects TRBV15 to TRBJ1-2; D gene uncertain. The CDR3 runs 15 residues. Germline CDR1 reads LNHNV; CDR2 reads YYDKDF (reference sequence). The CDR3 coding sequence is TGTGCCACCAACAGAGACCTATCCGATAACTATGGCTACACCTTC. Protein product: CATNRDLSDNYGYTF. Complete variable domain (other parts from reference TRBV15 and TRBJ1-2): DAMVIQNPRYQVTQFGKPVTLSCSQTLNHNVMYWYQQKSSQAPKLLFHYYDKDFNNEADTPDNFQSRRPNTSFCFLDIRSPGLGDTAMYLCATNRDLSDNYGYTFGSGTRLTVV.

J is TRBJ2-4 and V is TRBV1; the D call TRBD2 from the table was never checked on the DNA. The DNA end is a closer match to TRBJ2-7, so the J assignment may be wrong. TRBV1 is termed a pseudogene. The CDR3 sequence is 19 residues long. CDR3 protein: CTSSQKEKPTSGGSYEQYF. For the CDR3, the DNA is TGCACCAGCAGCCAAAAGGAGAAACCGACTAGCGGGGGCTCTTACGAGCAGTACTTC.

The J gene is TRBJ2-7, the V gene TRBV20-1; 7 bases fit TRBD1. CDR1 is DFQATT, CDR2 SNEGSKA, per germline (reference sequence). The CDR3 length is 13 residues. Trimming cost V 5 bases and J 4 bases; bases outside gene matches: 8. CDR3 region: CSAWGTEKYEQYF. Written as DNA, the CDR3 is TGCAGTGCTTGGGGGACAGAGAAATACGAGCAGTACTTC.

J is TRBJ2-3 and V is TRBV9, with TRBD1 identical over 7 bases. Germline CDR1 is SGDLS and CDR2 is YYNGEE. J lost 4 bases, V lost 2 bases, and 10 bases had no gene match. This CDR3 is 16 amino acids long. This chain's CDR3 is CASSVVEGAPPDTQYF. The CDR3 bases are TGTGCCAGCAGCGTGGTAGAGGGGGCGCCTCCAGATACGCAGTATTTT.

This clonotype was seen only a few times. This sequence joins TRBV12-3 or TRBV12-4 and TRBJ2-1; TRBD2 matches at 9 bases. Trimming cost V 6 bases and J 5 bases; bases outside gene matches: 8. The CDR3 runs 15 residues. The CDR3 nucleotides are TGTGCCAGCAGCCGAGGGACTAGCCAAAACAATGAGCAGTTCTTC. Translated: CASSRGTSQNNEQFF.

The genes are TRBV12-3 or TRBV12-4 and TRBJ2-1, with 9 bases lining up with TRBD2. Trimming took 3 bases from V and 9 from J; bases not matched to a gene: 3. This CDR3 spans 13 amino acids. The CDR3 DNA reads TGTGCCAGCAGTTTGCGGGGGGGGCTTGAGCAGTTCTTC. Its protein is CASSLRGGLEQFF.

The J gene is TRBJ2-3, the V gene TRBV4-3; no clear D gene. Trimming shortened V by 0 bases and J by 5 bases, and 6 bases separated the two germline ends. The length of the CDR3 is 13 residues. The germline V gene has CDR1 LGHNA and CDR2 YSLEER. This chain's CDR3 is CASSQDTGDTQYF. CDR3 DNA sequence: TGCGCCAGCAGCCAAGACACCGGAGATACGCAGTATTTT.

This clonotype was recorded a few times. The J gene is TRBJ2-7, the V gene TRBV12-5; 8 bases map to TRBD1. The CDR3 is made up of 12 amino acids. Germline loops: CDR1 LGHNT, CDR2 FRNRAP. Germline trimming cut 9 bases from V and 3 bases from J; bases unmatched to any gene: 4. The CDR3 DNA reads as TGTGCTAGCACCGACAGGGGCTACGAGCAGTACTTC. As protein: CASTDRGYEQYF.

Comments on this clonotype: Relative to the germline gene, one junction end is altered; a read error may explain this. The CDR3 is CASRARDRGWNGQFF. For the CDR3, the DNA is TGTGCCAGCAGGGCCCGGGACAGGGGGTGGAATGGGCAGTTCTTC. The J gene is TRBJ2-1, the V gene TRBV7-8; 11 positions agree with TRBD1. The CDR3 consists of 15 residues. The V gene's germline CDR1 is SGHVS and CDR2 FQNEAQ.

This chain connects TRBV7-8 to TRBJ2-1; D is undetermined. The CDR3 loop spans 16 amino acids. Trimming removed 4 bases at V and 1 base at J, with 14 bases between. Germline V gene data show CDR1 as SGHVS and CDR2 as FQNEAQ. For the CDR3, the DNA is TGTGCCAGCAGCTATGAGCGTGCCACATCCTACAATGAGCAGTTCTTC. Residues: CASSYERATSYNEQFF.

This clonotype was recorded only once. The chain recombines TRBV4-3 with TRBJ1-2; D remains ambiguous. This CDR3 has 16 amino acids. From germline, CDR1 is LGHNA and CDR2 YSLEER. Trimming removed 0 bases from V and 10 bases from J, with 21 bases in between. The CDR3 coding sequence is TGCGCCAGCAGCCAAGAGGGCAGTCCCCGGCATCGGGACTACACCTTC. Translated: CASSQEGSPRHRDYTF.

This clonotype has only a few counts. V gene TRBV12-5 combines with J gene TRBJ2-7; D is ambiguous. The CDR3 spans 13 residues. Germline V gene lookup returns CDR1 LGHNT and CDR2 FRNRAP. Trimming left V 4 bases short and J 0 bases short, with 7 bases between. This CDR3 reads CASGSPLSYEQYF. In DNA form, the CDR3 reads TGTGCTAGTGGTTCCCCCCTCTCCTACGAGCAGTACTTC.

This clonotype was observed a handful of times. The gene calls are TRBV12-3 or TRBV12-4 and TRBJ1-2; possibly TRBD1 for D (6 bases). The V gene lost 2 bases and the J gene lost 6 bases, with 16 bases spanning the gap. The CDR3 sequence is 15 residues long. The CDR3 nucleotides read TGTGCCAGCAGTTTAACCAGGGGAGGCTCTGATGGCTACACCTTC. It specifies CASSLTRGGSDGYTF.

This clonotype has a handful of counts. A much bigger clone sits one base away, suggesting this may be a read error. The J gene is TRBJ2-1, the V gene TRBV12-3 or TRBV12-4; a possible D gene is TRBD1 (5 bases). The CDR3 is made up of 16 amino acids. The germline V and J ends were trimmed by 0 bases and 12 bases, with 21 bases remaining between them. CDR3 sequence reads: CASSLARATAQKGQFF. The DNA of the CDR3 is TGTGCCAGCAGTTTAGCGCGTGCGACAGCCCAAAAAGGGCAGTTCTTC.

CDR3 DNA: TGTGCCAGCAGCCAAATTCAACAGGGCCTCTATGGCTACACCTTC. Its translation is CASSQIQQGLYGYTF. The V and J genes are TRBV3-1 and TRBJ1-2; maybe TRBD1 (6 bases). Trimming removed 2 bases at V and 4 bases at J, with 14 bases between. The CDR3 runs 15 residues. Germline CDR1 is LGHDT and CDR2 is YNNKEL (reference sequence).

The chain carries TRBV7-9 and TRBJ2-1; 8 nucleotides match TRBD1. This CDR3 is 15 amino acids long. The germline gives CDR1 SEHNR, CDR2 FQNEAQ (reference sequence). Germline trimming cut 5 bases from V and 3 bases from J; bases unmatched to any gene: 6. CDR3 bases: TGTGCCAGCAGCCAGACAGGGGTCGTCTACAATGAGCAGTTCTTC. Translation gives CASSQTGVVYNEQFF.

This clonotype was counted a few times. The chain carries TRBV24-1 and TRBJ1-1, with D unresolved. The germline gives CDR1 KGHDR, CDR2 SFDVKD. Trimming shortened V by 4 bases and J by 8 bases, and 13 bases separated the two germline ends. The CDR3 is 13 residues long. The CDR3 reads CATSDPRQPEAFF. CDR3 sequence (DNA): TGTGCCACCAGTGACCCCCGTCAGCCAGAAGCTTTCTTT.

Remarks on this clonotype: The junction does not match germline at one end; this may be a read error. The chain couples TRBV28 to TRBJ2-7; D might be TRBD2 (5 bases). The length of the CDR3 is 13 residues. From germline, CDR1 is MDHEN and CDR2 SYDVKM. CDR3 DNA: TGTGCCAGCAGTTATCTAGCTTCCTACGGGCAGTACTTC. Encoded protein: CASSYLASYGQYF.

The chain recombines TRBV7-2 with TRBJ1-2; 9 bases agree with TRBD1. The CDR3 is 13 residues long. V lost 5 bases, J lost 11 bases, and 9 bases stayed unmatched. Looked up from germline, CDR1 is SGHTA and CDR2 is FQGNSA. CDR3 coding DNA: TGTGCCAGCAGCCCTAATAGGGGACAGGGTTACACCTTC. It encodes CASSPNRGQGYTF.